The 11 T cell receptor beta chains below all came from one sample that was sequenced in a study of shared clonotypes between healthy human individuals. Profiling relied on immunoSEQ multiplex PCR, and the TCRdb table lists in-frame clones only, not all of them. In the table there are 980,000 or so clones, over 60% of which are singletons. Material: memory CD4+ T cells sorted from blood. Subset: CD45RA-negative fraction. These receptors all stem from a man aged 18 to 29 in good health.

The V call is TRBV6-1, the J call TRBJ1-5; no clear D gene. Germline V gene sequence: CDR1 MNHNS, CDR2 SASEGT. The CDR3 has 12 residues. V was pared by 10 bases and J by 4 bases, with 11 bases between. CDR3 coding DNA: TGTGCCACCTCCCCCAGGAATCAGCCCCAGCATTTT. This codes for CATSPRNQPQHF.

This rearrangement joins TRBV9 to TRBJ2-2; D gene unclear. This CDR3 is 16 amino acids long. Trimming took 0 bases from V and 2 from J, leaving 11 bases between them. The germline V gene encodes CDR1 SGDLS and CDR2 YYNGEE. In DNA, the CDR3 is TGTGCCAGCAGCGTAGGAGCCCTCCTAAACACCGGGGAGCTGTTTTTT. The encoded protein is CASSVGALLNTGELFF.

The sample holds a few counts of this clone. The chain has TRBV5-1 and TRBJ2-7; the D is unclear. This CDR3 is built from 14 residues. Trimming cost V 0 bases and J 3 bases, with 10 bases left between them. The germline V gene has CDR1 SGHRS and CDR2 YFSETQ. Written as DNA, the CDR3 is TGCGCCAGCAGCTTGGAACCAGTAAGCTACGAGCAGTACTTC. Protein: CASSLEPVSYEQYF.

The DNA for the CDR3 is TGTGCCAGCAGCTTATTCGACTGGATCACAGATACGCAGTATTTT. Protein sequence: CASSLFDWITDTQYF. The chain uses TRBV7-9 and TRBJ2-3, with no clear D. Trimming cost V 2 bases and J 2 bases, with 11 bases left between them. Germline CDR1 SEHNR, CDR2 FQNEAQ (reference sequence). The CDR3 is 15 amino acids.

This chain connects TRBV6-5 to TRBJ2-3; D not certain. This CDR3 spans 14 amino acids. CDR1 is MNHEY, CDR2 SVGAGI, per germline. Trimming removed 2 bases at V and 5 bases at J, with 11 bases between. CDR3 DNA: TGTGCCAGCAGTTACGACCGCCGAGTAGATACGCAGTATTTT. It codes for CASSYDRRVDTQYF.

The rearrangement uses TRBV18 and TRBJ2-7, with D possibly matching TRBD2 (6 bases). The V end lost 3 bases, the J end lost 5 bases, and 17 bases lay between the germline ends. Per germline, CDR1 KGHSH and CDR2 LQKENI. CDR3 length: 15 residues. The chain's CDR3 is CASSPRKAGNDEQYF. The CDR3 DNA reads TGTGCCAGCTCACCGAGGAAAGCGGGTAACGACGAGCAGTACTTC.

This clone has a handful of counts. The chain links TRBV5-1 to TRBJ1-1; TRBD1 might be the D (6 bases). Trimming stripped 0 bases from V and 1 base from J, with 10 bases between. CDR3 length equals 15 residues. Germline CDR1 is SGHRS and CDR2 is YFSETQ. The CDR3 sequence is CASSLVTGGNTEAFF. For the CDR3, the DNA is TGCGCCAGCAGCTTGGTGACAGGAGGGAACACTGAAGCTTTCTTT.

This clone was picked up a small number of times. Other nucleotide sequences in the sample specify the same CDR3. The chain joins TRBV11-3 to TRBJ2-7; 7 bases fit TRBD1. The CDR3 length is 13 residues. Per the germline V gene, CDR1 is SGHNT and CDR2 is YENEEA. Trimming cost V 5 bases and J 2 bases; bases outside gene matches: 3. CDR3 region: CASSRGQTYEQYF. DNA of the CDR3: TGTGCCAGCAGCCGGGGACAGACCTACGAGCAGTACTTC.

This clone was observed once. V is TRBV14 and J is TRBJ1-2; D gene unclear. The CDR3 extends over 15 amino acids. From germline, CDR1 is SGHDN and CDR2 FVKESK. V lost 0 bases to trimming and J lost 6 bases, with 14 bases between them. CDR3 sequence: CASSQETAMVNGYTF. CDR3 DNA sequence: TGTGCCAGCAGCCAAGAAACAGCCATGGTGAATGGCTACACCTTC.

In nucleotides, the CDR3 is TGTGCCAGCAGTTACTTCGGGACCGGGAAGGGCTACGAGCAGTACTTC. It yields the protein CASSYFGTGKGYEQYF. The gene calls are TRBV6-5 and TRBJ2-7, with D tentatively TRBD1 or TRBD2 (5 bases each). CDR1 MNHEY and CDR2 SVGAGI come from the germline V gene. Trimming pared 1 base from V and 3 bases from J, leaving 16 bases between. The CDR3 totals 16 residues.

This clone was seen just once. V and J are TRBV10-3 and TRBJ2-7, with TRBD2 as a possible D gene (6 bases). Trimming stripped 4 bases from V and 5 bases from J, with 15 bases between. The CDR3 contains 14 residues. Germline V gene lookup returns CDR1 ENHRY and CDR2 SYGVKD. The CDR3: CAISVGAGWDEQYF. The CDR3 DNA sequence: TGTGCCATCAGTGTTGGGGCGGGATGGGACGAGCAGTACTTC.